The 10 T cell receptor beta chains reported below all come from one sample, sequenced in a study of early T cells in non-severe SARS-CoV-2 infection. MiXCR was run by TCRdb on the 5' RACE reads, yielding one entry per CDR3 protein. The sample holds 24,000 or so distinct CDR3 sequences, roughly 4% seen once. The sample consisted of whole blood. The receptors were gathered from an adult who was a healthcare worker with PCR-confirmed SARS-CoV-2 infection or an uninfected control (not recorded which).

This clonotype was detected many times. The CDR3 region has the DNA TGTGCCAGCAGCAAAGCGGGCAGGCCCTTATCTGGGGCCAACGTCCTGACTTTC. Its protein is CASSKAGRPLSGANVLTF. The chain joins TRBV21-1 to TRBJ2-6; the table's D call, TRBD2, was not checked against the DNA. TRBV21-1 is a pseudogene. The CDR3 has 18 amino acids.

This clonotype has more than one count but fewer than ten. The chain combines TRBV7-7 with TRBJ2-7; 12 bases line up with TRBD2. CDR3 length: 13 residues. The V and J ends lost 4 bases and 10 bases, in that order; junction bases with no gene match: 5. Germline V CDR1 and CDR2: SSHAT, FNYEAQ (reference sequence). The CDR3, as DNA: TGTGCCAGCAGCTCGACTAGCGGGAGTATCCAGTACTTC. The encoded protein is CASSSTSGSIQYF.

This clonotype was detected ten times or more. CDR3 in amino acids: CASSLLSGTRWYEQFF. CDR3 in DNA: TGTGCCAGCAGTTTACTATCCGGGACTAGATGGTATGAGCAGTTCTTC. The rearrangement joins TRBV27 to TRBJ2-1; 8 bases align to TRBD2. The ends lost 2 bases at V and 8 bases at J; junction bases unmatched: 11. Looked up from germline, CDR1 is MNHEY and CDR2 is SMNVEV (reference sequence). This CDR3 contains 16 residues.

This clonotype was picked up many times. This chain joins TRBV27 and TRBJ1-2, with D unresolved. Trimming removed 0 bases from V and 8 bases from J, with 19 bases in between. The CDR3 has 16 residues. Germline V gives CDR1 MNHEY, CDR2 SMNVEV (reference sequence). The CDR3 DNA follows: TGTGCCAGCAGTTTATCGAGTGGTGGATTAGGAGGAGGCTACACCTTC. Amino acids: CASSLSSGGLGGGYTF.

This clonotype turned up a few times. This chain connects TRBV29-1 to TRBJ2-5, with TRBD2 matching 7 bases. Germline-derived CDR1 and CDR2 are SQVTM and ANQGSEA. Trimming at V came to 6 bases and at J to 3 bases, leaving 4 bases not matched to a gene. This CDR3 comprises 12 residues. As DNA, the CDR3 is TGCAGCGTCCTCCGGGGGGAAGAGACCCAGTACTTC. Its translation is CSVLRGEETQYF.

The chain carries TRBV7-9 and TRBJ2-7; 9 bases are a match to TRBD2. The germline V gene has CDR1 SEHNR and CDR2 FQNEAQ (reference sequence). The CDR3 sequence is 15 residues long. The ends lost 1 base at V and 4 bases at J; junction bases unmatched: 5. CDR3 loop: CASSLVSGGLYEQYF. CDR3 coding DNA: TGTGCCAGCAGCTTAGTTAGCGGGGGACTGTACGAGCAGTACTTC.

This clonotype came up many times. The V call is TRBV12-3 or TRBV12-4, the J call TRBJ2-3, with 7 positions matching TRBD2. The CDR3 spans 16 residues. The trim removed 0 bases at V and 1 base at J, leaving 4 bases unmatched. The CDR3 is CASSLAWTRGTDTQYF. CDR3 coding DNA: TGTGCCAGCAGTTTAGCGTGGACTAGGGGCACAGATACGCAGTATTTT.

This clonotype was observed a handful of times. This chain joins TRBV9 and TRBJ2-1, with D perhaps matching TRBD2 (5 bases). V lost 0 bases and J lost 0, with 10 bases in between. The V gene's germline CDR1 is SGDLS and CDR2 YYNGEE. The CDR3 extends over 16 amino acids. CDR3 amino acids: CASSVGGGLSYNEQFF. CDR3 nucleotides: TGTGCCAGCAGCGTAGGAGGCGGGCTCTCCTACAATGAGCAGTTCTTC.

This clonotype has a handful of counts. The chain joins TRBV7-3 to TRBJ2-1, with TRBD2 matching over 13 bases. Trimming removed 4 bases from V and 8 bases from J; junction bases left unmatched: 5. This CDR3 contains 15 residues. CDR1 is SGHTA, CDR2 FQGTGA, per germline. The chain's CDR3 is CASSSLAGGYDEQFF. The CDR3 bases are TGTGCCAGCAGCTCACTAGCGGGAGGGTACGATGAGCAGTTCTTC. Filled out from reference TRBV7-3 and TRBJ2-1, the complete variable domain reads GAGVSQTPSNKVTEKGKYVELRCDPISGHTALYWYRQSLGQGPEFLIYFQGTGAADDSGLPNDRFFAVRPEGSVSTLKIQRTERGDSAVYLCASSSLAGGYDEQFFGPGTRLTVL.

This clonotype was found a few times. The rearrangement uses TRBV5-1 and TRBJ2-7; 13 nucleotides align to TRBD2. This CDR3 is 17 amino acids long. The germline CDR1 and CDR2 sequences are SGHRS and YFSETQ. V shed 5 bases, J shed 6 bases, and the junction held 14 bases outside the gene matches. CDR3 in amino acids: CASRWTSGSPSVGEQYF. Written as DNA, the CDR3 is TGCGCCAGCAGGTGGACTAGCGGGAGTCCAAGTGTAGGCGAGCAGTACTTC.